What follows describes a single TCR beta chain. No antigen is known for it. For the second PCR, which ran for about 7 to 11 cycles, a sample-barcoded 5' primer and a J-beta primer mix were used. In TCRdb, the 5' RACE reads were re-called with MiXCR into one record per CDR3 protein. The sample has 500,000 to 650,000 distinct CDR3 sequences, roughly a quarter seen once. This record belongs to a study of blood T cells in healthy people across ages. Study-wide findings and caveats: The fall in TCR beta diversity per million T cells was roughly linear with age.

Germline V CDR1 and CDR2: LNHDA, SQIVND (reference sequence). The CDR3 is made up of 13 amino acids. These data are also associated with another study on T cells of mothers and their children. This second report adds: With the M1S primer of the second PCR, sample barcodes and 2-4 random nucleotides were added.

The origin of this receptor is a boy aged 2-15 years in good health. V gene TRBV19 combines with J gene TRBJ2-5, with D possibly matching TRBD2 (5 bases). The J call may not be correct, given that the DNA end is closer to TRBJ2-1. The sample taken for sequencing was blood. CDR3: CASSTGPGNEQFF. CDR3 nucleotide sequence: TGTGCCAGTAGTACTGGACCGGGGAATGAGCAGTTCTTC.